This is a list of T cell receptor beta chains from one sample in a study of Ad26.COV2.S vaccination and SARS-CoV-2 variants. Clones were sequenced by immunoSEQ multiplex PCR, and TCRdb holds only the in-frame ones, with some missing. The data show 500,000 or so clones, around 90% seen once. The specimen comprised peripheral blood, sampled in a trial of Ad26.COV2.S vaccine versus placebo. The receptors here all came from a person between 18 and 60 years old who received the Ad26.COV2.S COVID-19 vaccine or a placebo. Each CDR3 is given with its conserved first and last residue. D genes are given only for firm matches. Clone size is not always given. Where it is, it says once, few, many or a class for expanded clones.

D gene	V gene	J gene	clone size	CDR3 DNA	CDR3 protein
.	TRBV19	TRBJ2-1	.	TGTGCCAGTAGTATGACTCGTAGCGAGCAGTTCTTC	CASSMTRSEQFF
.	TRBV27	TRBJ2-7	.	TGTGCCAGCAGAACAAATCGCGGAACCTACGAGCAGTACTTC	CASRTNRGTYEQYF
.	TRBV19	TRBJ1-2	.	TGTGCCAGTAGTCCGGGGGCCTATGGCTACACCTTC	CASSPGAYGYTF
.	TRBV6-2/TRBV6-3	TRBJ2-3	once	TGTGCCAGCAGTTGGCCAGCGTCAGATACGCAGTATTTT	CASSWPASDTQYF
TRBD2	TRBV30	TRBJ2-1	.	TGTGCCTGGAGTAACAGCGGGAGTTATGAGCAGTTCTTC	CAWSNSGSYEQFF
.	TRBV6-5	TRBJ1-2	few	TGTGCCAGCAGTTACGGGGAGAGAAACTATGGCTACACCTTC	CASSYGERNYGYTF
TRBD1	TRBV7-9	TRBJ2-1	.	TGTGCCAGCAGCTTAAACAGGGGGCACAATGAGCAGTTCTTC	CASSLNRGHNEQFF
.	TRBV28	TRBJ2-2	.	TGTGCCAGCAGTTCCTCCCTAGGGGCTCACACCGGGGAGCTGTTTTTT	CASSSSLGAHTGELFF
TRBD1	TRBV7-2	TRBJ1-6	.	TGTGCCAGCAGCTTAGCGCCTATGCTTGGGACAGCGAATAATTCACCCCTCCACTTT	CASSLAPMLGTANNSPLHF
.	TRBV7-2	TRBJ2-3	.	TGTGCCAGCAGCTTTGGGATCGGGGGACTCACTAGCACAGATACGCAGTATTTT	CASSFGIGGLTSTDTQYF
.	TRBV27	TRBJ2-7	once	TGTGCCAGCAGGGAGTCGGCAGGAAGCTACGAGCAGTACTTC	CASRESAGSYEQYF
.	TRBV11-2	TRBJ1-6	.	TGTGCCAGCAGCTTAGATCGCGGGGCCACTAATTCACCCCTCCACTTT	CASSLDRGATNSPLHF
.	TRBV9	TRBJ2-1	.	TGTGCCAGCAGCGTAGATCCCTCATACAATGAGCAGTTCTTC	CASSVDPSYNEQFF
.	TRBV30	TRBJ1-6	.	TGTGCCTGGAGTGCATGGGCGGGGGATTTAGGATCACCCCTCCACTTT	CAWSAWAGDLGSPLHF
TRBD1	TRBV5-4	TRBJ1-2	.	TGTGCCAGCAGCCGAGAGGGACAGGGGTATGGCTACACCTTC	CASSREGQGYGYTF
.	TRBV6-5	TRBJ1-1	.	TGTGCCAGCAGTTACCACCCTGAGCGGAACACTGAAGCTTTCTTT	CASSYHPERNTEAFF
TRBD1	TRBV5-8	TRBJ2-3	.	TGTGCCAGCAGCTTAGGACAGGATCACACAGATACGCAGTATTTT	CASSLGQDHTDTQYF
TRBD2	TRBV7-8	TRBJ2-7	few	TGTGCCAGCAGCTTAGAAGGGACTAGCGGCTACGAGCAGTACTTC	CASSLEGTSGYEQYF
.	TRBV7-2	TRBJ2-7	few	TGTGCCAGCAGCCCCGGGCTTAGGGCGGGGGAGCAGTACTTC	CASSPGLRAGEQYF
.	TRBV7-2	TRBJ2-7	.	TGTGCCAGCAGTATCGGGACCAACACCTACGAGCAGTACTTC	CASSIGTNTYEQYF
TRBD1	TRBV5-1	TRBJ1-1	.	TGCGCCAGCAGCTTGGGGGGACCACAGGGGCCGGCTTTCTTT	CASSLGGPQGPAFF
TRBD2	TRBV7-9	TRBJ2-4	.	TGTGCCAGCAGCTACCCAGCGGGGGTAGAAAACATTCAGTACTTC	CASSYPAGVENIQYF
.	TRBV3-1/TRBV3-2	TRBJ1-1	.	TGTGCCAGCAGCCCTCGACAAGCGGGTAGGACTGAAGCTTTCTTT	CASSPRQAGRTEAFF
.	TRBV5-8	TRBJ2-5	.	TGTGCCAGCAGCAGCCTAGGGACCGCCGGGTGGCAAGAGACCCAGTACTTC	CASSSLGTAGWQETQYF
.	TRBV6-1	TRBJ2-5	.	TGTGCCAGCAGTGATCGGAGGGGGTTGGGGGAGACCCAGTACTTC	CASSDRRGLGETQYF
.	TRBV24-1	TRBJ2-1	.	TGTGCCACCAGTGATCAAAGCAGGGGTTCCTACAATGAGCAGTTCTTC	CATSDQSRGSYNEQFF
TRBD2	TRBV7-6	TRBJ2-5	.	TGTGCCAGCAGCCCTCGGACTAGCGGGAGGTTAGAGACCCAGTACTTC	CASSPRTSGRLETQYF
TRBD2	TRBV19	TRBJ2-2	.	TGTGCCAGTACCCCCACGGCGGGAGGGCGAGGGGAGCTGTTTTTT	CASTPTAGGRGELFF
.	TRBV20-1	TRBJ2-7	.	TGCAGCGCTAGTCCCTTGGTCGAGCAGTACTTC	CSASPLVEQYF
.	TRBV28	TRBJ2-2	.	TGTGCCAGCTCCCTGGGTTTTGGGGGAACCGGGGAGCTGTTTTTT	CASSLGFGGTGELFF
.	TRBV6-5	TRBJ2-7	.	TGTGCCACCCAATTGTACAGTCGGGGTCACGAGCAGTACTTC	CATQLYSRGHEQYF
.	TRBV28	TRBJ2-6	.	TGTGCCAGCAGTTTAGTAGGGCCGTCTGGGGCCAACGTCCTGACTTTC	CASSLVGPSGANVLTF